Following are 25 T cell receptor beta chains from one sample sequenced in a study of identical twins. TCRdb independently ran MiXCR on the 5' RACE reads; one entry per CDR3 protein. This table holds some 500,000 distinct CDR3 sequences, roughly a fifth found once. These data are also associated with another study on T cells expressing NK-cell markers.

The specimen was CD4+ T cells sorted from blood. Receptor source: a woman aged 18-29 years in good health.

This clonotype was seen a handful of times. This chain links TRBV20-1 with TRBJ1-3; D gene uncertain. V gave up 1 base and J gave up 4 bases, with 8 bases separating them. From germline, CDR1 is DFQATT and CDR2 SNEGSKA (reference sequence). The CDR3 covers 13 residues. The CDR3 coding sequence is TGCAGTGCTAGAGGCCCCTCCGGAAACACCATATATTTT. Translation: CSARGPSGNTIYF.

This clonotype was seen a few times. This sequence joins TRBV3-1 and TRBJ2-1; TRBD2 matches 11 bases. The V segment lost 3 bases and the J segment 4 bases; nucleotides outside the gene matches: 2. The CDR3 spans 15 residues. Germline V gene sequence: CDR1 LGHDT, CDR2 YNNKEL (reference sequence). The DNA of the CDR3 is TGTGCCAGCAGCCAGCCTAGCGGGAGGTACAATGAGCAGTTCTTC. Translated: CASSQPSGRYNEQFF.

This clonotype was found a few times. V usage is TRBV15 and J usage is TRBJ2-5, with D perhaps TRBD2 (7 bases). The ends were cut back, 6 bases at V and 1 base at J, with 15 bases in the middle. The germline V gene encodes CDR1 LNHNV and CDR2 YYDKDF (reference sequence). The CDR3 has 15 residues. The CDR3 region has the DNA TGTGCCACCAGAGGGGGGGGGCATCCCCAAGAGACCCAGTACTTC. Protein: CATRGGGHPQETQYF.

The chain joins TRBV11-2 to TRBJ2-3; D call uncertain. Germline CDR1 reads SGHAT; CDR2 reads FQNNGV. The CDR3 is made up of 16 amino acids. The germline V and J ends were trimmed by 0 bases and 2 bases, with 12 bases remaining between them. The CDR3, as DNA: TGTGCCAGCAGCTTAGATCTTGGCGGCTACACAGATACGCAGTATTTT. Encoded protein: CASSLDLGGYTDTQYF.

For the CDR3, the DNA is TGTGCCAGCAGCTTGTATTACAATGAGCAGTTCTTC. Its protein product is CASSLYYNEQFF. V gene TRBV7-2 combines with J gene TRBJ2-1; unclear D gene. CDR3 length: 12 amino acids. Germline assignment: CDR1 SGHTA and CDR2 FQGNSA. V gave up 3 bases and J gave up 4 bases, with 4 bases separating them.

Only a few counts were recorded for this clonotype. The DNA of the CDR3 is TGTGCCAGCAGAATGGACACCATGAACACTGAAGCTTTCTTT. Its translation: CASRMDTMNTEAFF. The chain couples TRBV6-1 to TRBJ1-1; weak D call: TRBD1 (5 bases). Trimming cost V 6 bases and J 0 bases, with 11 bases left between them. CDR3 length: 14 amino acids. In germline, CDR1 is MNHNS, CDR2 SASEGT.

The CDR3 reads CSARVRTLSYNEQFF. CDR3 DNA: TGCAGTGCTAGAGTGCGCACTTTATCCTACAATGAGCAGTTCTTC. The chain links TRBV20-1 to TRBJ2-1; D unresolved. V gave up 1 base and J gave up 1 base, with 11 bases separating them. This CDR3 contains 15 residues. Germline CDR1 DFQATT, CDR2 SNEGSKA (reference sequence).

The chain employs TRBV7-2 and TRBJ2-7; weak D call: TRBD1 (5 bases). The CDR3 runs 16 residues. CDR1 and CDR2 (germline): SGHTA, FQGNSA. Trimming removed 4 bases from V and 4 bases from J, with 20 bases in between. The CDR3 loop is CASSYSPKGFLYEQYF. DNA for the CDR3: TGTGCCAGCAGCTACTCCCCCAAGGGGTTCCTGTACGAGCAGTACTTC.

The chain uses TRBV10-1 and TRBJ2-3; 7 nucleotides agree with TRBD2. From germline, CDR1 is WNHNN and CDR2 SYGVQD (reference sequence). The CDR3 loop spans 12 amino acids. The V segment lost 8 bases and the J segment 10 bases; nucleotides outside the gene matches: 9. Here the CDR3 reads CASQQGGGPQYF. CDR3 sequence (DNA): TGCGCCAGCCAACAAGGCGGGGGTCCGCAGTATTTT.

This clonotype was picked up a small number of times. This rearrangement joins TRBV20-1 to TRBJ2-1, with unresolved D. The CDR3 runs 15 residues. Trimming pared 0 bases from V and 0 bases from J, leaving 9 bases between. Germline V gene sequence: CDR1 DFQATT, CDR2 SNEGSKA (reference sequence). CDR3 DNA sequence: TGCAGTGCTAGAGATCCCTTGGGCTCCTACAATGAGCAGTTCTTC. This sequence encodes CSARDPLGSYNEQFF.

V usage is TRBV6-5 and J usage is TRBJ2-7; D ambiguous. Trimming stripped 0 bases from V and 2 bases from J, with 8 bases between. The germline V gene has CDR1 MNHEY and CDR2 SVGAGI. The CDR3 is made up of 14 amino acids. DNA of the CDR3: TGTGCCAGCAGTTACTCAGCGAACCCCTACGAGCAGTACTTC. This encodes CASSYSANPYEQYF.

V and J are TRBV6-5 and TRBJ2-3; tentative D call: TRBD2 (5 bases). This CDR3 has 14 amino acids. V lost 4 bases and J lost 2, with 10 bases in between. Germline V gene lookup returns CDR1 MNHEY and CDR2 SVGAGI. The CDR3 DNA reads TGTGCCAGCAGTTCCCCGGGGATCACAGATACGCAGTATTTT. Its translation is CASSSPGITDTQYF.

V gene TRBV27 combines with J gene TRBJ1-5, with D unresolved. The CDR3 contains 16 residues. V was clipped by 4 bases and J by 2 bases, with 15 bases between them. Germline lookup yields CDR1 MNHEY and CDR2 SMNVEV (reference sequence). Here the CDR3 DNA reads TGTGCCAGCAGTTCGGAGGGCGGGCTTGGCAATCAGCCCCAGCATTTT. Encoded protein: CASSSEGGLGNQPQHF.

This clonotype has a handful of counts. This chain connects TRBV6-6 to TRBJ2-7; a possible D gene is TRBD2 (7 bases). CDR3 length equals 13 residues. Germline values: CDR1 MNHNY, CDR2 SVGAGI (reference sequence). Trimming cost V 8 bases and J 3 bases, with 14 bases left between them. CDR3 protein: CASRGGGIYEQYF. The CDR3 bases are TGTGCCAGCCGGGGAGGGGGGATCTACGAGCAGTACTTC.

This clonotype was observed at least ten times. The chain combines TRBV12-3 or TRBV12-4 with TRBJ2-1; D remains ambiguous. V lost 6 bases and J lost 0, with 6 bases in between. The CDR3 is 13 amino acids. CDR3 loop: CASSLYSYNEQFF. CDR3 coding DNA: TGTGCCAGCAGCCTCTACTCCTACAATGAGCAGTTCTTC.

This chain joins TRBV5-1 and TRBJ1-1; a weak D match, TRBD1 (6 bases). The ends were cut back, 2 bases at V and 4 bases at J, with 15 bases in the middle. This CDR3 is 15 amino acids long. Per the germline V gene, CDR1 is SGHRS and CDR2 is YFSETQ. CDR3 in amino acids: CASSFKDSQTTEAFF. The CDR3 DNA follows: TGCGCCAGCAGCTTCAAGGACAGTCAAACCACTGAAGCTTTCTTT.

This clonotype was observed many times. J is TRBJ2-3 and V is TRBV12-3 or TRBV12-4; either TRBD1 or TRBD2 may supply D (5 bases each). CDR3 length: 12 residues. V shed 5 bases and J shed 5 bases, with 8 bases lying between them. The CDR3 sequence: CASSRGRDTQYF. The DNA for the CDR3 is TGTGCCAGCAGTAGGGGACGAGATACGCAGTATTTT.

V and J are TRBV29-1 and TRBJ2-3; 8 bases fit TRBD1. With V trimmed by 4 bases and J by 2 bases, 8 bases remained unmatched. CDR1 is SQVTM, CDR2 ANQGSEA, per germline. The CDR3 runs to 15 residues. CDR3 in DNA: TGCAGCGTTGGGGTCAGGGGGCGAGTCACAGATACGCAGTATTTT. Its protein product is CSVGVRGRVTDTQYF.

The chain carries TRBV20-1 and TRBJ2-4, with D perhaps matching TRBD1 (6 bases). Trimming pared 5 bases from V and 0 bases from J, leaving 8 bases between. Germline values: CDR1 DFQATT, CDR2 SNEGSKA (reference sequence). The CDR3 covers 13 residues. The CDR3 DNA sequence: TGCAGTGCTGGACAGAGAGCCAAAAACATTCAGTACTTC. Amino acids: CSAGQRAKNIQYF.

This clonotype showed up just a few times. This chain links TRBV12-3 or TRBV12-4 with TRBJ1-2; D remains unclear. The CDR3 totals 12 residues. Trimming took off 6 bases at V and 3 bases at J, with 8 bases between the two ends. CDR3 DNA: TGTGCCAGCAGCGGGATCCACTATGGCTACACCTTC. It encodes CASSGIHYGYTF.

This sequence joins TRBV3-1 and TRBJ2-7; D unresolved. V was trimmed by 0 bases and J by 3 bases, leaving 6 bases between them. The CDR3 has 13 amino acids. Germline CDR1 LGHDT, CDR2 YNNKEL (reference sequence). CDR3 DNA sequence: TGTGCCAGCAGCCAAGACGGATACTACGAGCAGTACTTC. Translation: CASSQDGYYEQYF.

At least ten counts were recorded for this clonotype. The gene calls are TRBV18 and TRBJ2-3; D not resolved. V was shortened by 3 bases and J by 3 bases, with 7 bases between the two germline ends. This CDR3 comprises 13 residues. Germline lookup yields CDR1 KGHSH and CDR2 LQKENI. The CDR3 loop is CASSPSGTDTQYF. The CDR3 DNA is TGTGCCAGCTCACCTTCCGGGACAGATACGCAGTATTTT.

This clonotype was seen a handful of times. The chain recombines TRBV5-5 with TRBJ2-5, with D possibly TRBD1 on 5 matching bases. V lost 0 bases and J lost 4, with 10 bases in between. CDR1 is SGHKS and CDR2 is YYEKEE in the germline V gene (reference sequence). The CDR3 is 14 residues long. CDR3 protein: CASSLGQNRETQYF. The CDR3 DNA sequence: TGTGCCAGCAGCTTGGGACAGAACAGAGAGACCCAGTACTTC.

This clonotype has a count of ten or more. The rearrangement links TRBV15 to TRBJ1-2, with D possibly matching TRBD1 (5 bases). This CDR3 has 13 amino acids. V lost 0 bases to trimming and J lost 8 bases, with 10 bases between them. Germline V gene data show CDR1 as LNHNV and CDR2 as YYDKDF (reference sequence). The CDR3 DNA reads TGTGCCACCAGCAGAGATCTCAGGGAGGGCTACACCTTC. Its translation is CATSRDLREGYTF.

V and J are TRBV20-1 and TRBJ1-2, with 7 bases lining up with TRBD1. Germline CDR1 and CDR2: DFQATT and SNEGSKA (reference sequence). V gave up 3 bases and J gave up 4 bases; unmatched junction bases: 11. The CDR3 covers 15 residues. For the CDR3, the DNA is TGCAGTGCTAGGTTCCTCGTTACAGGGGTCTATGGCTACACCTTC. Protein product: CSARFLVTGVYGYTF.